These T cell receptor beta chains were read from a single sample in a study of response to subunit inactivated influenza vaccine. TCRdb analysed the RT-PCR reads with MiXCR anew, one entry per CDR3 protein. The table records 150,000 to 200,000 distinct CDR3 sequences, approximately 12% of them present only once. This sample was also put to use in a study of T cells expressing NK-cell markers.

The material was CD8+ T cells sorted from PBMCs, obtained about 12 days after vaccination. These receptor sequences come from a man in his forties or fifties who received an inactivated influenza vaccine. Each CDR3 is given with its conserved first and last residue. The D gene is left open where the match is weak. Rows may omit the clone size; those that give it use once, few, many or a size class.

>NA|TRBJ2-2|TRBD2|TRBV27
CASSFLSGGGIGELFF
TGTGCCAGCAGTTTCCTTAGCGGGGGAGGCATCGGGGAGCTGTTTTTT
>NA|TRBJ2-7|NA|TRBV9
CASSPTTSYEQYF
TGTGCCAGCAGCCCTACGACAAGCTACGAGCAGTACTTC
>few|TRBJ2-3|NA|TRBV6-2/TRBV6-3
CASSSRFGEGRKSDTQYF
TGTGCCAGCAGTTCAAGGTTCGGTGAGGGGCGCAAATCAGATACGCAGTATTTT
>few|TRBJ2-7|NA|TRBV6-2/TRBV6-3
CASSYSTANYEQYF
TGTGCCAGCAGTTACTCGACAGCAAACTACGAGCAGTACTTC
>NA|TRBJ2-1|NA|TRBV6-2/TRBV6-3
CASSFFRASSYNEQFF
TGTGCCAGCAGTTTCTTCCGGGCCAGCTCCTACAATGAGCAGTTCTTC
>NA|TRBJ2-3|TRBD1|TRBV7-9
CASSPPPQGTDTQYF
TGTGCCAGCAGCCCTCCGCCACAGGGGACAGATACGCAGTATTTT
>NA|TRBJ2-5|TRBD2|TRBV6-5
CASSSTLAGLQETQYF
TGTGCCAGCAGTTCTACACTAGCGGGGCTCCAAGAGACCCAGTACTTC
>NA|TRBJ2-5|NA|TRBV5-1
CASSLVQGLVETQYF
TGCGCCAGCAGCTTGGTACAGGGATTAGTAGAGACCCAGTACTTC
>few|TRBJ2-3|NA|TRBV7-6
CASSLEAGGTDTQYF
TGTGCCAGCAGCTTAGAGGCGGGTGGCACAGATACGCAGTATTTT
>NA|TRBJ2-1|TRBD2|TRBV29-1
CSVDPGGNEQFF
TGCAGCGTTGACCCGGGGGGCAATGAGCAGTTCTTC
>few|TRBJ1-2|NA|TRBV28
CASSPGGDLGYTF
TGTGCCAGCAGTCCTGGGGGTGACCTGGGCTACACCTTC
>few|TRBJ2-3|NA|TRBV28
CASSLSQGPDTQYF
TGTGCCAGCAGTTTATCCCAGGGACCAGATACGCAGTATTTT
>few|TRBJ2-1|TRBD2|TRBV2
CASSETSGSYEQFF
TGTGCCAGCAGTGAAACTAGCGGGAGCTATGAGCAGTTCTTC
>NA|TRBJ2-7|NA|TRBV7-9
CASSLHPYEQYF
TGTGCCAGCAGCTTACACCCCTACGAGCAGTACTTC
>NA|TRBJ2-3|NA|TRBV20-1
CSARGGDSVPLDTQYF
TGCAGTGCTAGAGGTGGGGATTCGGTTCCCCTCGATACGCAGTATTTT
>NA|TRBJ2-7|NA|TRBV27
CASSFQVSYEQYF
TGTGCCAGCAGCTTCCAGGTTTCCTACGAGCAGTACTTC
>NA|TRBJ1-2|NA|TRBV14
CASSQDLGRGLVYGYTF
TGTGCCAGCAGCCAAGATCTCGGCAGGGGCTTAGTATATGGCTACACCTTC
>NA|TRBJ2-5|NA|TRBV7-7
CASSLYNVPQETQYF
TGTGCCAGCAGCTTATATAACGTACCTCAAGAGACCCAGTACTTC
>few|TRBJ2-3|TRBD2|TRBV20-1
CTIAGGGPDTQYF
TGCACCATAGCGGGGGGGGGCCCAGATACGCAGTATTTT
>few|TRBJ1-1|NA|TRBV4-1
CASSQGDTDTINTEAFF
TGCGCCAGCAGCCAAGGGGATACGGACACTATTAACACTGAAGCTTTCTTT
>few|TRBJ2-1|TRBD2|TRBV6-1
CASSPWSSGDYNEQFF
TGTGCCAGCAGCCCCTGGTCTAGCGGGGATTACAATGAGCAGTTCTTC
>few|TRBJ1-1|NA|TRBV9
CASSVSHKGGNTEAFF
TGTGCCAGCAGCGTATCCCATAAGGGGGGGAACACTGAAGCTTTCTTT
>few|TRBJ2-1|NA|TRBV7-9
CASSIRGLEQFF
TGTGCCAGCAGCATCCGGGGGTTGGAGCAGTTCTTC
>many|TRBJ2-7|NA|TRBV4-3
CASSQDWRGAGYEQYF
TGCGCCAGCAGCCAAGATTGGAGAGGGGCCGGCTACGAGCAGTACTTC
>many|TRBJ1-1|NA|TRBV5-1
CASSYVGRNTEAFF
TGCGCCAGCAGCTATGTCGGTCGAAACACTGAAGCTTTCTTT
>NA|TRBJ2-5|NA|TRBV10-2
CASKYAVEETQYF
TGCGCCAGCAAATATGCGGTGGAGGAGACCCAGTACTTC
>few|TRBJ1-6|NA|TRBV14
CASSQGPGDNSPLHF
TGTGCCAGCAGCCAAGGGCCCGGGGATAATTCACCCCTCCACTTT
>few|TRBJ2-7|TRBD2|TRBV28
CASSLSPGLAGDEQYF
TGTGCCAGCAGTTTATCCCCCGGGTTAGCGGGAGACGAGCAGTACTTC
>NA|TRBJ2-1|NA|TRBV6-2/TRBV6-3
CASSYLVGNEQFF
TGTGCCAGCAGTTACTTGGTAGGCAATGAGCAGTTCTTC
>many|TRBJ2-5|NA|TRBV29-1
CSVDVGFGPQETQYF
TGCAGCGTTGACGTGGGTTTTGGCCCCCAAGAGACCCAGTACTTC
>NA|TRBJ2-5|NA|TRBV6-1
CATGLGPPETQYF
TGTGCCACGGGCTTGGGGCCTCCAGAGACCCAGTACTTC
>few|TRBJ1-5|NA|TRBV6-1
CASSEEGTGNNQPQHF
TGTGCCAGCAGTGAAGAGGGGACGGGGAACAATCAGCCCCAGCATTTT
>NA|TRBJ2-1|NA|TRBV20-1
CSARRRAGVYNEQFF
TGCAGTGCCCGACGACGGGCTGGGGTTTACAATGAGCAGTTCTTC
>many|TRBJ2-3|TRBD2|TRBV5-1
CASSGEGLAWNTQYF
TGCGCCAGCAGCGGGGAGGGACTAGCGTGGAATACGCAGTATTTT
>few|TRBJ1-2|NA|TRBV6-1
CASSTGWAGNGYTF
TGTGCCAGCAGCACTGGATGGGCAGGGAATGGCTACACCTTC
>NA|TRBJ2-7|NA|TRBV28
CASADSYEQYF
TGTGCCAGCGCGGACAGCTACGAGCAGTACTTC
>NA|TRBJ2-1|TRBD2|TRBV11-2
CASSLEVPGLAGRNEQFF
TGTGCCAGCAGCTTAGAAGTGCCGGGTCTAGCGGGACGGAATGAGCAGTTCTTC
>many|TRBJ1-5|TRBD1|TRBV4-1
CASSQVVTGGQPQHF
TGCGCCAGCAGCCAAGTTGTCACAGGGGGACAGCCCCAGCATTTT
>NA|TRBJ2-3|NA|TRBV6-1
CASRGPPTDTQYF
TGTGCCAGTAGAGGGCCCCCCACAGATACGCAGTATTTT